The rows below give T cell receptor beta chains drawn from one sample of a study of PD-1 blockade in classical Hodgkin lymphoma. TCRdb keeps only in-frame clones here, not all; method: immunoSEQ multiplex PCR. The top ten hold roughly 5.4% of the sample, which has fewer than 75,000 clones, 88% seen once. The sequencing here drew on peripheral blood mononuclear cells (PBMCs), taken before the second cycle of nivolumab. Receptors were obtained from a human donor with classical Hodgkin lymphoma. CDR3s include the opening cysteine and the closing phenylalanine or tryptophan. D genes are given only for firm matches. Some rows have no size entry. The others give once, few or many, or a class for an expanded clone.

d_gene	j_gene	abundance	v_gene	CDR3nt	CDR3aa
.	TRBJ1-1	.	TRBV5-1	TGCGCCAGCAGCTCGGACAGCCTTGAAGCTTTCTTT	CASSSDSLEAFF
.	TRBJ1-5	.	TRBV2	TGTGCCAGCAGTGGCAGGGCCAATCAGCCCCAGCATTTT	CASSGRANQPQHF
.	TRBJ2-1	.	TRBV6-5	TGTGCCAGCAGCCAGGTAGGGGGGGGAGGCAATGAGCAGTTCTTC	CASSQVGGGGNEQFF
.	TRBJ2-7	once	TRBV25-1	TGTGCCAGCAGGAAACCCATCGTTGACTACGAGCAGTACTTC	CASRKPIVDYEQYF
.	TRBJ2-7	.	TRBV4-1	TGCGCCAGCAGCCAAGATAGGGTTCTAGCTAGAGACGAGCAGTACTTC	CASSQDRVLARDEQYF
TRBD1	TRBJ2-7	.	TRBV5-6	TGTGCCAGCAGCTTGGGGGACAGGGAACGGGAGCAGTACTTC	CASSLGDREREQYF
.	TRBJ2-2	.	TRBV5-1	TGCGCCAGCAGCTCCCCCGGTACCGGGGGGCTGTTTTTT	CASSSPGTGGLFF
TRBD1	TRBJ1-1	once	TRBV6-6	TGTGCCAGCACTCAGACAGGGGCGAGCACTGAAGCTTTCTTT	CASTQTGASTEAFF
.	TRBJ2-3	.	TRBV5-4	TGTGCCAGCAGCCTCAGGGGGGCTAGCGCGAACACAGATACGCAGTATTTT	CASSLRGASANTDTQYF
.	TRBJ2-1	.	TRBV7-8	TGTGCCAGCAGCACTAGGAGAAATGAGCAGTTCTTC	CASSTRRNEQFF
TRBD1	TRBJ1-1	.	TRBV5-4	TGTGCCAGCAGCTTACAGGGGGGGAGGACTGAAGCTTTCTTT	CASSLQGGRTEAFF
TRBD1	TRBJ1-4	once	TRBV5-1	TGCGCCAGCAGCCCCTCACAGGGGGGTAGTGAAAAACTGTTTTTT	CASSPSQGGSEKLFF
TRBD1	TRBJ2-2	.	TRBV7-9	TGTGCCAGCAGCTCACACGGGACAGGGTCTGCCGGGGAGCTGTTTTTT	CASSSHGTGSAGELFF
.	TRBJ2-3	.	TRBV20-1	TGCAGTGCTAGCACAGATACGCAGTATTTT	CSASTDTQYF
.	TRBJ2-7	once	TRBV5-1	TGCGCCAGCAGACCGACGACACTTAGCTCCTACGAGCAGTACTTC	CASRPTTLSSYEQYF
.	TRBJ1-1	.	TRBV5-1	TGCGCCAGCAGCTTGTTTGGGAACACTGAAGCTTTCTTT	CASSLFGNTEAFF
TRBD1	TRBJ2-1	.	TRBV5-4	TGTGCCAGCAGCTCGGGACAGGAGCTCAATGAGCAGTTCTTC	CASSSGQELNEQFF